The clone carrying this TCR beta chain was counted a few times. Its specificity is not known. Time point meaning: persistent/refractory GD, antithyroid drugs over 5 years with positive TRAb. PBMCs provided the RNA from which the TCR library was made. In germline, CDR1 is GTSNPN, CDR2 SVGIG (reference sequence). The CDR3 runs to 13 residues. J gave up 5 bases and V 8 bases, and 9 bases lay outside the gene matches. This specimen belongs to a study of regulatory T cells in long-lasting Graves disease. Whole-study findings and limits: New patients shared more than 750 public clonotypes, fewer than the roughly 2,700 shared by persistent patients. It was in persistent disease that TRBV28, TRBJ1-2 and TRBJ2-5 were favored.

Construction of TCR beta libraries relied on iRepertoire HTBI primers and on Arm-PCR targeting CDR3 regions. TCRdb itself ran the multiplex PCR reads through MiXCR, one entry per CDR3 protein. The sample has roughly 400,000 distinct CDR3 sequences; less than 25% are singletons. This TCR came from a female donor with Graves disease. This rearrangement joins TRBV30 to TRBJ2-3; 8 positions agree with TRBD1. Here the sequenced sample was peripheral blood mononuclear cells (PBMCs), taken when the disease was refractory, from a patient treated with antithyroid drugs. The DNA of the CDR3 is TGTGCCCTTCTCGCAGGGGGCGTAGATACGCAGTATTTT. Translation: CALLAGGVDTQYF.